These 18 T cell receptor beta chains came from one sample sequenced in a study of cytomegalovirus exposure and HLA in healthy donors. The table came from immunoSEQ multiplex PCR; TCRdb's copy has only in-frame clones and leaves some out. Of 130,000 or so clones listed, about 87% are singletons. Material for sequencing was PBMCs. These receptors were taken from a woman between 25 and 40 years old in good health and CMV-seropositive.

This chain links TRBV6-1 with TRBJ1-2; tentative D call: TRBD1 (5 bases). The ends were cut back, 8 bases at V and 2 bases at J, with 15 bases in the middle. The germline V gene encodes CDR1 MNHNS and CDR2 SASEGT. The CDR3 covers 14 residues. DNA of the CDR3: TGTGCCAGCTTGCTGGGGCAAGTAAACTATGGCTACACCTTC. Its protein is CASLLGQVNYGYTF.

The V gene is TRBV28, the J gene TRBJ2-5, with a possible D match to TRBD2 (6 bases). V gave up 4 bases and J gave up 7 bases, with 25 bases separating them. Germline values: CDR1 MDHEN, CDR2 SYDVKM. This CDR3 comprises 17 residues. The CDR3 reads CASSSSLARGMKGTQYF. The CDR3 DNA is TGTGCCAGCAGTTCCTCCCTGGCACGGGGGATGAAAGGGACCCAGTACTTC.

The rearrangement links TRBV5-1 to TRBJ2-1; 14 nucleotides agree with TRBD2. The CDR3 runs 15 residues. J gave up 9 bases and V 5 bases, and 7 bases lay outside the gene matches. The germline V gene encodes CDR1 SGHRS and CDR2 YFSETQ. CDR3 sequence reads: CASRAGLAGVSEQFF. CDR3 bases: TGCGCCAGCAGGGCGGGACTAGCGGGAGTGAGTGAGCAGTTCTTC.

The chain has TRBV28 and TRBJ1-2; no reliable D call. With 2 bases removed from V and 0 bases from J, the gap between germline ends came to 13 bases. Germline lookup yields CDR1 MDHEN and CDR2 SYDVKM. The CDR3 totals 16 residues. DNA of the CDR3: TGTGCCAGCAGTTTAGGGCAGAAAGCACCTAACTATGGCTACACCTTC. Protein product: CASSLGQKAPNYGYTF.

The J gene is TRBJ1-2, the V gene TRBV11-2; the D gene is possibly TRBD1 (6 bases). V was shortened by 5 bases and J by 8 bases, with 12 bases between the two germline ends. This CDR3 has 12 amino acids. The germline V gene has CDR1 SGHAT and CDR2 FQNNGV. In DNA, the CDR3 is TGTGCCAGCAGCGAGAACAGGGAAGGCTACACCTTC. Its translation: CASSENREGYTF.

The V gene is TRBV2, the J gene TRBJ1-1; 9 bases are a match to TRBD1. The germline V gene has CDR1 SNHLY and CDR2 FYNNEI. The CDR3 spans 11 residues. Trimming cost V 4 bases and J 10 bases; bases outside gene matches: 1. The CDR3 here is CASSADRGAFF. The CDR3 DNA sequence: TGTGCCAGCAGTGCGGACAGGGGAGCTTTCTTT.

J is TRBJ1-4 and V is TRBV19; D might be TRBD1 (5 bases). The CDR3 totals 14 residues. CDR1 and CDR2 (germline): LNHDA, SQIVND (reference sequence). V was shortened by 3 bases and J by 3 bases, with 8 bases between the two germline ends. CDR3 in amino acids: CASSIRGSNEKLFF. CDR3 nucleotides: TGTGCCAGTAGTATCCGGGGGTCTAATGAAAAACTGTTTTTT. The whole variable domain, remainder taken from reference TRBV19 and TRBJ1-4, is DGGITQSPKYLFRKEGQNVTLSCEQNLNHDAMYWYRQDPGQGLRLIYYSQIVNDFQKGDIAEGYSVSREKKESFPLTVTSAQKNPTAFYLCASSIRGSNEKLFFGSGTQLSVL.

This clone was detected once. The genes are TRBV6-6 and TRBJ2-5; 7 bases are a match to TRBD2. Germline trimming cut 6 bases from V and 1 base from J; bases unmatched to any gene: 2. The CDR3 sequence is 13 residues long. Germline V CDR1 and CDR2: MNHNY, SVGAGI (reference sequence). CDR3 protein: CASSRGVQETQYF. Here the CDR3 DNA reads TGTGCCAGCAGCCGGGGGGTCCAAGAGACCCAGTACTTC.

This chain joins TRBV4-1 and TRBJ1-2, with a possible D match to TRBD1 (6 bases). The CDR3 has 14 amino acids. With 0 bases removed from V and 4 bases from J, the gap between germline ends came to 9 bases. Germline CDR1 and CDR2: MGHRA and YSYEKL. This chain's CDR3 is CASSQDTRGYGYTF. CDR3 bases: TGCGCCAGCAGCCAAGATACCAGGGGCTATGGCTACACCTTC.

This chain links TRBV27 with TRBJ2-3; maybe TRBD2 (6 bases). The germline gives CDR1 MNHEY, CDR2 SMNVEV (reference sequence). V lost 3 bases and J 1 base, leaving 11 bases between the germline ends. The CDR3 is made up of 15 amino acids. The CDR3 here is CASSFLGRGTDTQYF. The CDR3 DNA sequence: TGTGCCAGCAGTTTCCTCGGGAGAGGCACAGATACGCAGTATTTT.

The V call is TRBV14, the J call TRBJ2-5; TRBD2 matches 7 bases. After removal of 0 bases from V and 2 bases from J, the junction contained 9 bases not matched to a gene. The CDR3 totals 17 residues. Germline V gene data show CDR1 as SGHDN and CDR2 as FVKESK. The CDR3 spells CASSQDEGSGVQETQYF. Here the CDR3 DNA reads TGTGCCAGCAGCCAAGATGAGGGGAGCGGGGTACAAGAGACCCAGTACTTC.

The sample holds a few counts of this clone. This chain links TRBV19 with TRBJ1-5, with D maybe TRBD1 (6 bases). Trimming shortened V by 1 base and J by 4 bases, and 14 bases separated the two germline ends. Germline-derived CDR1 and CDR2 are LNHDA and SQIVND (reference sequence). CDR3 size: 16 residues. The CDR3 here is CASSIGSRGRNQPQHF. In DNA, the CDR3 is TGTGCCAGTAGTATAGGGTCCAGGGGTCGAAATCAGCCCCAGCATTTT.

V usage is TRBV5-1 and J usage is TRBJ2-3; D is ambiguous. The V and J ends lost 5 bases and 2 bases respectively, with 3 bases between them. Germline CDR1 SGHRS, CDR2 YFSETQ. The CDR3 has 11 amino acids. The CDR3 coding sequence is TGCGCCAGCAGGGCCACAGATACGCAGTATTTT. The encoded protein is CASRATDTQYF.

The rearrangement joins TRBV2 to TRBJ1-5, with D hard to call. With 7 bases removed from V and 3 bases from J, the gap between germline ends came to 10 bases. This CDR3 contains 13 residues. From germline, CDR1 is SNHLY and CDR2 FYNNEI. The CDR3 reads CASNEAVNQPQHF. In DNA form, the CDR3 reads TGTGCCAGCAATGAGGCAGTCAATCAGCCCCAGCATTTT.

V is TRBV11-2 and J is TRBJ2-7; 7 bases map to TRBD1. The CDR3 has 15 residues. Trimming took 4 bases from V and 4 from J; bases not matched to a gene: 10. The germline CDR1 and CDR2 sequences are SGHAT and FQNNGV. This CDR3 reads CASSSLDRAEYEQYF. As DNA, the CDR3 is TGTGCCAGCAGCTCGCTAGACAGGGCAGAATACGAGCAGTACTTC.

The rearrangement joins TRBV5-1 to TRBJ1-2, with 9 bases matching TRBD1. Germline trimming cut 4 bases from V and 8 bases from J; bases unmatched to any gene: 6. There are 13 residues in the CDR3. CDR1 and CDR2 (germline): SGHRS, YFSETQ. DNA for the CDR3: TGCGCCAGCAGCCCAGGGACAGGGAAAGGCTACACCTTC. Translating it yields CASSPGTGKGYTF.

This clone was counted between two and nine times. This rearrangement joins TRBV18 to TRBJ2-7; weak D call: TRBD2 (5 bases). The CDR3 totals 15 residues. Trimming removed 0 bases from V and 0 bases from J, with 9 bases in between. Germline V gene sequence: CDR1 KGHSH, CDR2 LQKENI. CDR3 residues: CASSPPGSSSYEQYF. In DNA form, the CDR3 reads TGTGCCAGCTCACCACCGGGGAGTAGCTCCTACGAGCAGTACTTC.

The V call is TRBV5-1, the J call TRBJ1-4, with 12 nucleotides matching TRBD1. Germline V gene sequence: CDR1 SGHRS, CDR2 YFSETQ. The CDR3 spans 15 residues. V lost 5 bases, J lost 10 bases, and 9 bases stayed unmatched. CDR3: CASRQGGTGGGKLFF. The CDR3 DNA is TGCGCCAGCAGGCAGGGAGGGACAGGGGGCGGAAAACTGTTTTTT.